Listed below are T cell receptor beta chains from one sample, sequenced in a study of T cell responses to AZD1222 COVID-19 vaccine. Repertoires were generated with immunoSEQ multiplex PCR, while TCRdb's copy carries only in-frame clones and drops some. This sample has around 70,000 clones, with 88% found just once. Material: peripheral blood, obtained 28 days after the second dose of the MenACWY control vaccine. The receptor set was obtained from an adult who received the MenACWY meningococcal vaccine as a control. Both conserved end residues are trimmed from each CDR3. Fields, in order: V gene, J gene, CDR3 protein.

v_gene: TRBV18; j_gene: TRBJ1-1; CDR3aa: ASSPVQGANEAF
v_gene: TRBV13; j_gene: TRBJ1-1; CDR3aa: ASSLKGEDTEAF
v_gene: TRBV28; j_gene: TRBJ1-4; CDR3aa: ATTGANEKLF
v_gene: TRBV30; j_gene: TRBJ2-7; CDR3aa: AWSRGSYEQY
v_gene: TRBV21-1; j_gene: TRBJ2-5; CDR3aa: ASSAPGVGETQY
v_gene: TRBV6-2/TRBV6-3; j_gene: TRBJ2-5; CDR3aa: ASSPRRTQETQY
v_gene: TRBV19; j_gene: TRBJ1-4; CDR3aa: ASSIIAGTVREKLF
v_gene: TRBV7-2; j_gene: TRBJ1-1; CDR3aa: ASSLGWTEAF
v_gene: TRBV6-6; j_gene: TRBJ1-1; CDR3aa: ASSTSRGNTEAF
v_gene: TRBV6-2/TRBV6-3; j_gene: TRBJ1-1; CDR3aa: ASSYFGESAEAF
v_gene: TRBV6-5; j_gene: TRBJ2-7; CDR3aa: ASSYSIGASYEQY
v_gene: TRBV7-2; j_gene: TRBJ2-5; CDR3aa: ASSWDRETQY
v_gene: TRBV29-1; j_gene: TRBJ2-1; CDR3aa: SVEGPREGYNEQF
v_gene: TRBV28; j_gene: TRBJ1-2; CDR3aa: ASRAGTGFGYT
v_gene: TRBV5-1; j_gene: TRBJ1-4; CDR3aa: ASSPPGTNEKLF
v_gene: TRBV19; j_gene: TRBJ2-6; CDR3aa: ASSTPRREPGANVLT
v_gene: TRBV7-2; j_gene: TRBJ2-3; CDR3aa: ASSLSLAGSSTDTQY
v_gene: TRBV29-1; j_gene: TRBJ2-7; CDR3aa: SVEDPTGPGVYEQY
v_gene: TRBV7-2; j_gene: TRBJ2-7; CDR3aa: ASSFSSGGPSTLYEQY
v_gene: TRBV3-1/TRBV3-2; j_gene: TRBJ2-5; CDR3aa: ASSQASVETQY
v_gene: TRBV2; j_gene: TRBJ2-5; CDR3aa: ASSETGQETQY
v_gene: TRBV25-1; j_gene: TRBJ1-2; CDR3aa: ASSGRKLYGYT
v_gene: TRBV25-1; j_gene: TRBJ1-2; CDR3aa: ASKGGYGYT
v_gene: TRBV4-1; j_gene: TRBJ1-2; CDR3aa: ASSQERGNYGYT
v_gene: TRBV5-5; j_gene: TRBJ1-1; CDR3aa: ASSLGNTGGTEAF
v_gene: TRBV18; j_gene: TRBJ2-7; CDR3aa: ASSPPSVRDEQY
v_gene: TRBV28; j_gene: TRBJ1-4; CDR3aa: ASTVGGIPPEKLF
v_gene: TRBV5-4; j_gene: TRBJ1-1; CDR3aa: ASRLGRNTEAF
v_gene: TRBV18; j_gene: TRBJ1-2; CDR3aa: ASSGESLDYGYT
v_gene: TRBV30; j_gene: TRBJ2-1; CDR3aa: AWSLNSYNEQF
v_gene: TRBV3-1/TRBV3-2; j_gene: TRBJ2-7; CDR3aa: ASSPRVGGVYEQY
v_gene: TRBV19; j_gene: TRBJ2-4; CDR3aa: ASSNPYRVGSTKNIQY
v_gene: TRBV4-2; j_gene: TRBJ1-2; CDR3aa: ASSQDLGGWDYGYT
v_gene: TRBV7-9; j_gene: TRBJ1-5; CDR3aa: ASSFSSRPDQPQH
v_gene: TRBV7-2; j_gene: TRBJ1-5; CDR3aa: ASSLVWGGNQPQH
v_gene: TRBV30; j_gene: TRBJ1-3; CDR3aa: AWSVQSSGNTIY
v_gene: TRBV30; j_gene: TRBJ1-1; CDR3aa: ACGRDDTEAF
v_gene: TRBV9; j_gene: TRBJ1-5; CDR3aa: ASSVGPRQPQH
v_gene: TRBV9; j_gene: TRBJ2-3; CDR3aa: ASSVGGPLSGDTQY
v_gene: TRBV19; j_gene: TRBJ2-5; CDR3aa: ASSIDGETQY
v_gene: TRBV19; j_gene: TRBJ1-5; CDR3aa: ASRGVPGQPQH
v_gene: TRBV28; j_gene: TRBJ1-2; CDR3aa: ASTNSDGGRYGYT
v_gene: TRBV21-1; j_gene: TRBJ1-2; CDR3aa: RKGVVYGYT